This T cell receptor beta chain was captured in a study of blood T cell repertoires in COVID-19. Study overall: From the United States, Italy and Spain came samples of acute and convalescent COVID-19. PBMCs, B-cell-depleted T cells, or T cells were the source of the cDNA or gDNA that made up the material.

In the source study's methods: Amplification of reference gene primers was used by the study to estimate nucleated cell counts. Only in-frame clones appear in the TCRdb table, and some are missing; sequencing was by immunoSEQ multiplex PCR. The D gene and trimming were derived from the DNA, and the V and J assignments and clone size from that table. Of approximately 180,000 clones in the sample, 80% to 90% were seen once. The V end was cut by 0 bases, the J end by 0 bases, with 9 bases between. CDR3 length: 16 residues. Germline CDR1 is ENHRY and CDR2 is SYGVKD. Sequencing input: peripheral blood. This sequence was found in a man in his 60s with acute or convalescent COVID-19. The chain uses TRBV10-3 and TRBJ1-5; D unresolved. The chain's CDR3 is CAISESQVLSNQPQHF. The DNA for the CDR3 is TGTGCCATCAGTGAGTCCCAGGTACTTAGCAATCAGCCCCAGCATTTT.